Listed here are 30 T cell receptor beta chains from one sample, sequenced in a study of blood T cell repertoires in COVID-19. Only in-frame clones appear in the TCRdb table, and some are missing; sequencing was by immunoSEQ multiplex PCR. The data contain 77,000 or so clones, 75% to 90% of them singletons. The specimen sequenced was peripheral blood. All receptors derive from an elderly man with acute or convalescent COVID-19.

J is TRBJ1-1 and V is TRBV30, with D possibly TRBD1 on 6 matching bases. Trimming pared 5 bases from V and 3 bases from J, leaving 10 bases between. The CDR3 totals 12 residues. The germline V gene has CDR1 GTSNPN and CDR2 SVGIG (reference sequence). The CDR3 loop reads CAWYREDTEAFF. The DNA of the CDR3 is TGTGCCTGGTACAGGGAAGACACTGAAGCTTTCTTT.

In this sample, this clone turned up once. The chain has TRBV6-1 and TRBJ1-5; no clear D gene. Germline values: CDR1 MNHNS, CDR2 SASEGT. With 3 bases removed from V and 4 bases from J, the gap between germline ends came to 13 bases. The CDR3 loop spans 15 amino acids. DNA for the CDR3: TGTGCCAGCAGTGACGTGGCAGGCAATAATCAGCCCCAGCATTTT. Translating gives CASSDVAGNNQPQHF.

The chain has TRBV5-1 and TRBJ1-5; TRBD1 matches 8 bases. This CDR3 spans 15 amino acids. J gave up 4 bases and V 0 bases, and 3 bases lay outside the gene matches. Germline CDR1 SGHRS, CDR2 YFSETQ. As DNA, the CDR3 is TGCGCCAGCAGCTTGGTTACAGGGGGTAATCAGCCCCAGCATTTT. Translated: CASSLVTGGNQPQHF.

The genes are TRBV6-5 and TRBJ1-2; 10 nucleotides line up with TRBD1. The germline CDR1 and CDR2 sequences are MNHEY and SVGAGI. V lost 2 bases and J lost 4; bases outside the gene matches: 7. The CDR3 runs 16 residues. This CDR3 is CASSYIRTGGGYGYTF. CDR3 nucleotide sequence: TGTGCCAGCAGTTACATTCGGACAGGGGGAGGCTATGGCTACACCTTC.

The chain couples TRBV13 to TRBJ1-1; a weak D match, TRBD1 (5 bases). CDR3 length equals 12 residues. Trimming pared 4 bases from V and 6 bases from J, leaving 9 bases between. The V gene's germline CDR1 is PRHDT and CDR2 FYEKMQ (reference sequence). The CDR3 is CASSSREAEAFF. The CDR3 coding sequence is TGTGCCAGCAGCTCCAGGGAGGCTGAAGCTTTCTTT.

This chain uses TRBV3-1 (or the pseudogene TRBV3-2) with TRBJ1-1; TRBD1 might be the D (6 bases). Per germline, CDR1 LGHDT and CDR2 YNNKEL (reference sequence). V was trimmed by 4 bases and J by 5 bases, leaving 17 bases between them. The CDR3 contains 15 residues. CDR3 DNA sequence: TGTGCCAGCAGCCCTTCGGGGGGCGCGGGAACTGAAGCTTTCTTT. Translating it yields CASSPSGGAGTEAFF.

This clone appeared many times. This chain connects TRBV6-2 or TRBV6-3 to TRBJ2-1; TRBD2 agrees at 10 bases. V was pared by 6 bases and J by 7 bases, with 6 bases of the junction left unmatched. The CDR3 is made up of 14 amino acids. CDR1 and CDR2 from the germline V gene are MNHEY and SVGEGT. DNA for the CDR3: TGTGCCAGCAGCCTGAGCGGGGGGGCGAATGAGCAGTTCTTC. As protein: CASSLSGGANEQFF.

V gene TRBV19 combines with J gene TRBJ2-3; D might be TRBD2 (5 bases). Per the germline V gene, CDR1 is LNHDA and CDR2 is SQIVND (reference sequence). V lost 3 bases and J 1 base, leaving 17 bases between the germline ends. CDR3 length equals 17 residues. The CDR3 here is CASSIQPIGVGTDTQYF. Here the CDR3 DNA reads TGTGCCAGTAGTATTCAGCCCATCGGGGTCGGCACAGATACGCAGTATTTT. Based on the CDR3 plus reference TRBV19 and TRBJ2-3, the full variable domain is DGGITQSPKYLFRKEGQNVTLSCEQNLNHDAMYWYRQDPGQGLRLIYYSQIVNDFQKGDIAEGYSVSREKKESFPLTVTSAQKNPTAFYLCASSIQPIGVGTDTQYFGPGTRLTVL.

The V call is TRBV7-6, the J call TRBJ1-1, with D perhaps matching TRBD1 (6 bases). Germline V gene sequence: CDR1 SGHVS, CDR2 FNYEAQ. The length of the CDR3 is 15 residues. V gave up 4 bases and J gave up 1 base, with 13 bases separating them. In nucleotides, the CDR3 is TGTGCCAGCAGCTCACAGACAGGATCGAACACTGAAGCTTTCTTT. Amino acids: CASSSQTGSNTEAFF.

V gene TRBV4-2 combines with J gene TRBJ1-1; perhaps TRBD1 as D (5 bases). In germline, CDR1 is LGHNA, CDR2 YNFKEQ. Trimming stripped 0 bases from V and 5 bases from J, with 16 bases between. This CDR3 comprises 16 residues. Written as DNA, the CDR3 is TGTGCCAGCAGCCAAGATGGGGCGGAACGCGGAACTGAAGCTTTCTTT. Translation: CASSQDGAERGTEAFF.

This sequence joins TRBV9 and TRBJ2-3, with TRBD2 matching over 9 bases. Germline V gene data show CDR1 as SGDLS and CDR2 as YYNGEE. The CDR3 runs to 16 residues. The junction had 8 bases not matched to a gene; V was cut back by 0 bases and J by 6 bases. The CDR3 DNA reads as TGTGCCAGCAGCGTAGCAGTGGGCGGGGGGGCTGATACGCAGTATTTT. It specifies CASSVAVGGGADTQYF.

J is TRBJ2-5 and V is TRBV9, with D perhaps matching TRBD2 (5 bases). The CDR3 is made up of 14 amino acids. The germline gives CDR1 SGDLS, CDR2 YYNGEE. Trimming shortened V by 0 bases and J by 5 bases, and 11 bases separated the two germline ends. The CDR3 here is CASSVVGLGETQYF. As DNA, the CDR3 is TGTGCCAGCAGCGTAGTAGGACTGGGGGAGACCCAGTACTTC.

The rearrangement joins TRBV7-9 to TRBJ1-2; weak D call: TRBD1 (6 bases). CDR3 length: 13 residues. Per germline, CDR1 SEHNR and CDR2 FQNEAQ (reference sequence). V lost 1 base and J 5 bases, leaving 8 bases between the germline ends. CDR3 DNA: TGTGCCAGCAGCTTAGAACAGGGTTATGGCTACACCTTC. It yields the protein CASSLEQGYGYTF.

The chain combines TRBV6-4 with TRBJ2-1; 8 bases align to TRBD2. This CDR3 has 16 amino acids. J gave up 4 bases and V 0 bases, and 5 bases lay outside the gene matches. Germline values: CDR1 MRHNA, CDR2 SNTAGT. This CDR3 reads CASSDSFSGAYNEQFF. The CDR3 coding sequence is TGTGCCAGCAGTGACTCGTTTAGCGGGGCGTACAATGAGCAGTTCTTC.

J is TRBJ2-1 and V is TRBV9; 11 nucleotides match TRBD2. V lost 3 bases and J lost 4; bases outside the gene matches: 3. The CDR3 sequence is 15 residues long. Germline values: CDR1 SGDLS, CDR2 YYNGEE. This CDR3 reads CASSGSSGGYNEQFF. For the CDR3, the DNA is TGTGCCAGCAGCGGCTCTAGCGGGGGGTACAATGAGCAGTTCTTC.

The V gene is TRBV19, the J gene TRBJ2-5; D remains ambiguous. Germline loops: CDR1 LNHDA, CDR2 SQIVND (reference sequence). The CDR3 extends over 13 amino acids. V shed 3 bases and J shed 9 bases, with 14 bases lying between them. CDR3: CASSIVAARAQYF. CDR3 DNA: TGTGCCAGTAGTATCGTCGCAGCGCGAGCCCAGTACTTC.

There are a few counts of this clone. This chain connects TRBV30 to TRBJ1-4, with D uncertain. Trimming pared 3 bases from V and 7 bases from J, leaving 18 bases between. Germline V gene data show CDR1 as GTSNPN and CDR2 as SVGIG (reference sequence). CDR3 length: 15 residues. CDR3 sequence: CAWSSVLSRGEKLFF. In DNA, the CDR3 is TGTGCCTGGAGCTCCGTTCTTTCACGGGGTGAAAAACTGTTTTTT.

V is TRBV5-1 and J is TRBJ1-1; 10 nucleotides align to TRBD1. CDR3 size: 15 residues. V shed 3 bases, J shed 3 bases, and the junction held 5 bases outside the gene matches. Germline V gene sequence: CDR1 SGHRS, CDR2 YFSETQ. This chain's CDR3 is CASSSTGGRDTEAFF. In nucleotides, the CDR3 is TGCGCCAGCAGCTCGACAGGGGGCAGGGACACTGAAGCTTTCTTT.

V is TRBV5-4 and J is TRBJ2-3; a weak D match, TRBD1 (8 bases). Trimming took off 4 bases at V and 0 bases at J, with 12 bases between the two ends. CDR3 length equals 15 residues. Germline CDR1 reads SGHNT; CDR2 reads YYREEE (reference sequence). CDR3 region: CASSTGGVSTDTQYF. In nucleotides, the CDR3 is TGTGCCAGCAGCACAGGGGGGGTTAGCACAGATACGCAGTATTTT.

V and J are TRBV30 and TRBJ1-1, with a weak D call TRBD1 (6 bases). The V gene lost 6 bases and the J gene lost 3 bases, with 17 bases spanning the gap. CDR3 length: 14 residues. The germline V gene encodes CDR1 GTSNPN and CDR2 SVGIG (reference sequence). The CDR3 DNA sequence: TGTGCCTGCCGGCCAGGGGAAAGGTACACTGAAGCTTTCTTT. This encodes CACRPGERYTEAFF.

The chain is built from TRBV6-5 and TRBJ2-1; TRBD1 matches 9 bases. CDR1 is MNHEY, CDR2 SVGAGI, per germline. Trimming took 6 bases from V and 4 from J; bases not matched to a gene: 7. The CDR3 sequence is 15 residues long. The CDR3 reads CASSQDRGEYNEQFF. CDR3 coding DNA: TGTGCCAGCAGCCAGGACAGGGGAGAATACAATGAGCAGTTCTTC.

J is TRBJ2-2 and V is TRBV4-3; the D gene is possibly TRBD1 (6 bases). The germline V gene encodes CDR1 LGHNA and CDR2 YSLEER. V lost 0 bases, J lost 5 bases, and 10 bases lay in between. This CDR3 spans 15 amino acids. CDR3 nucleotides: TGCGCCAGCAGCCAAGACAGGGGAGATACCGGGGAGCTGTTTTTT. Translation: CASSQDRGDTGELFF.

The genes are TRBV9 and TRBJ2-5, with 10 nucleotides matching TRBD2. Germline CDR1 reads SGDLS; CDR2 reads YYNGEE. The ends lost 4 bases at V and 9 bases at J; junction bases unmatched: 9. CDR3 length: 14 residues. CDR3 sequence (DNA): TGTGCCAGCAGCCTACAAGCGGGGGGGAGGTCCCAGTACTTC. As protein: CASSLQAGGRSQYF.

This chain joins TRBV28 and TRBJ2-1; D not certain. The CDR3 runs 15 residues. Trimming took off 10 bases at V and 0 bases at J, with 16 bases between the two ends. Per the germline V gene, CDR1 is MDHEN and CDR2 is SYDVKM. CDR3 in DNA: TGTGCCACTAACTATGAGCGCCTCTCCTACAATGAGCAGTTCTTC. Translating it yields CATNYERLSYNEQFF.

This rearrangement joins TRBV5-1 to TRBJ2-3, with a weak D call TRBD2 (6 bases). Trimming shortened V by 4 bases and J by 6 bases, and 12 bases separated the two germline ends. The CDR3 has 13 residues. Germline CDR1 SGHRS, CDR2 YFSETQ. The CDR3 loop reads CASSGMEGDTQYF. The DNA of the CDR3 is TGCGCCAGCAGCGGCATGGAGGGGGATACGCAGTATTTT.

The genes are TRBV19 and TRBJ1-2, with D possibly being TRBD1 (5 bases). V was trimmed by 2 bases and J by 4 bases, leaving 14 bases between them. Germline loops: CDR1 LNHDA, CDR2 SQIVND (reference sequence). This CDR3 has 15 residues. The CDR3 DNA follows: TGTGCCAGTAGTATATCTGCCGCAGGGCTCTATGGCTACACCTTC. As protein: CASSISAAGLYGYTF.

J is TRBJ2-7 and V is TRBV5-8; 7 bases line up with TRBD1. V lost 3 bases and J lost 0; bases outside the gene matches: 0. Germline V lookup: CDR1 SGHTS, CDR2 YDEGEE. The CDR3 runs 13 residues. The CDR3 nucleotides read TGTGCCAGCAGCTGGACAGGCTCCTACGAGCAGTACTTC. The encoded protein is CASSWTGSYEQYF.

The V gene is TRBV18, the J gene TRBJ2-5, with D tentatively TRBD1 (5 bases). V was trimmed by 5 bases and J by 2 bases, leaving 9 bases between them. Germline V gene data show CDR1 as KGHSH and CDR2 as LQKENI. The CDR3 runs 13 residues. CDR3 nucleotide sequence: TGTGCCAGCTCAATAGACAGACAAGAGACCCAGTACTTC. Translating gives CASSIDRQETQYF. The full variable domain, its missing parts supplied by reference TRBV18 and TRBJ2-5, is NAGVMQNPRHLVRRRGQEARLRCSPMKGHSHVYWYRQLPEEGLKFMVYLQKENIIDESGMPKERFSAEFPKEGPSILRIQQVVRGDSAAYFCASSIDRQETQYFGPGTRLLVL.

The V call is TRBV19, the J call TRBJ2-7, with TRBD1 matching over 10 bases. Germline CDR1 reads LNHDA; CDR2 reads SQIVND (reference sequence). The CDR3 is made up of 14 amino acids. Unmatched junction bases numbered 3, after V lost 3 bases and J lost 4 bases. The CDR3 sequence is CASSMGQGSYEQYF. CDR3 DNA: TGTGCCAGTAGTATGGGACAGGGGAGTTACGAGCAGTACTTC.

The chain uses TRBV18 and TRBJ1-1; 10 nucleotides line up with TRBD1. Trimming cost V 3 bases and J 1 base; bases outside gene matches: 5. This CDR3 is 16 amino acids long. CDR1 is KGHSH, CDR2 LQKENI, per germline. CDR3 sequence (DNA): TGTGCCAGCTCACCTGACAGGGGGCCTCCGAACACTGAAGCTTTCTTT. Protein: CASSPDRGPPNTEAFF.